The clone carrying this T cell receptor beta chain has ten or more counts. This sample's RNA came from whole unsorted tissue. TCRbeta libraries were built with three rounds of nested PCR, modified from ARM-PCR. MiXCR was run by TCRdb on the multiplex PCR reads, yielding one entry per CDR3 protein. Counted here are about 110,000 distinct CDR3 sequences, approximately 87% occurring once; the ten biggest clones make up about 22%. This entry belongs to a study of tumor and adjacent non-tumor tissue in lung cancer. CDR1 SGHRS and CDR2 YFSETQ come from the germline V gene. With 4 bases clipped from V and 4 bases from J, the junction kept 5 bases outside the gene matches. This CDR3 has 14 amino acids.

The sequenced material came from lung tumor tissue. This receptor was taken from a man between 65 and 85 years old with non-small cell lung cancer. The chain joins TRBV5-1 to TRBJ1-3, with 7 bases identical to TRBD1. Here the CDR3 DNA reads TGCGCCAGCAGCAGGGGACAGCTGGGAAACACCATATATTTT. This translates into CASSRGQLGNTIYF.